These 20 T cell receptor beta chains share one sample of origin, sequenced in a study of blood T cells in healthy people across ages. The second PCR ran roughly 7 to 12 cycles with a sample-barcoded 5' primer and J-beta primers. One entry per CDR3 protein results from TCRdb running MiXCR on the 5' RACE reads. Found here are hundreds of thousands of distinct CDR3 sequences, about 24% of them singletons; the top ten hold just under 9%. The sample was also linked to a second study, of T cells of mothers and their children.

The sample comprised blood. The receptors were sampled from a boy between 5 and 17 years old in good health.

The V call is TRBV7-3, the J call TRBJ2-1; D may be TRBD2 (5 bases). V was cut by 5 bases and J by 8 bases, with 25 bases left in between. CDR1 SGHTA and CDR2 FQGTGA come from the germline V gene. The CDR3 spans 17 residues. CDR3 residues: CASSLGPLGGSEDEQFF. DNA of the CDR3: TGTGCCAGCAGCCTAGGGCCCCTAGGAGGAAGCGAGGATGAGCAGTTCTTC.

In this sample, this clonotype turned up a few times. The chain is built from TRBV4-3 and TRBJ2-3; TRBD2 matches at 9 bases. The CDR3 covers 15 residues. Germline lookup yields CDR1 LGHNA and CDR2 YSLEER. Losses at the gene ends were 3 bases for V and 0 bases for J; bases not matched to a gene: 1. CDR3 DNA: TGCGCCAGCAGCCAGACTAGCGGAAGCACAGATACGCAGTATTTT. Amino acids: CASSQTSGSTDTQYF.

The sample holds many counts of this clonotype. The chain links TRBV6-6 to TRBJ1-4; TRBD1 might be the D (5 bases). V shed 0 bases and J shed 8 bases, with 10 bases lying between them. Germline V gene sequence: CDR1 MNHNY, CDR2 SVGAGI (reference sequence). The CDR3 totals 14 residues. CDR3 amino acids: CASSYSGPGEKLFF. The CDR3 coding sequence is TGTGCCAGCAGTTACTCGGGACCGGGGGAAAAACTGTTTTTT.

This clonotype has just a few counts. The CDR3 coding sequence is TGTGCCAGCAGCCCGCTCCACAGAGAGGGGTTCACAGATACGCAGTATTTT. This encodes CASSPLHREGFTDTQYF. The chain joins TRBV7-2 to TRBJ2-3; TRBD1 or TRBD2 may be the D gene (5 bases each). The V end lost 5 bases, the J end lost 2 bases, and 20 bases lay between the germline ends. The CDR3 is made up of 17 amino acids. From germline, CDR1 is SGHTA and CDR2 FQGNSA.

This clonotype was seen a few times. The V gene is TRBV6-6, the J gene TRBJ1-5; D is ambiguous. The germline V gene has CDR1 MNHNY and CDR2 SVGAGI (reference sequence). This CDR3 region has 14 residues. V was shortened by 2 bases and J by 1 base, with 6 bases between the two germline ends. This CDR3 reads CASSYPTSNQPQHF. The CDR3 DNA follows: TGTGCCAGCAGTTACCCGACAAGCAATCAGCCCCAGCATTTT.

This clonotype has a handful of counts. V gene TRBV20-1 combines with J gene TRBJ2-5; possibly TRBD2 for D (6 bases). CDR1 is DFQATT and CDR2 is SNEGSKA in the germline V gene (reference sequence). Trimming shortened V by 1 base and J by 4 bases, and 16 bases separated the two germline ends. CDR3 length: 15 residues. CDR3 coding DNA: TGCAGTGCTAGAGCCCAGACTAGGAACCGAGAGACCCAGTACTTC. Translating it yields CSARAQTRNRETQYF.

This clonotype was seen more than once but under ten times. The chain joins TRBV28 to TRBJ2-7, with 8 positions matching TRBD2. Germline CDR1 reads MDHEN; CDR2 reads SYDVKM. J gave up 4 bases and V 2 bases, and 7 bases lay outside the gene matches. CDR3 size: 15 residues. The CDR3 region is CASSLTGGLAYEQYF. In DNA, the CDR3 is TGTGCCAGCAGTTTAACGGGAGGGCTGGCTTACGAGCAGTACTTC.

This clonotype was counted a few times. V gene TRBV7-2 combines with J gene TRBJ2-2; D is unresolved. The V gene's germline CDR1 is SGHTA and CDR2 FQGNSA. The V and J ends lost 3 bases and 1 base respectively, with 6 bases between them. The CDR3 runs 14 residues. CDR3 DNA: TGTGCCAGCAGCTTGCACAGGAACACCGGGGAGCTGTTTTTT. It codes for CASSLHRNTGELFF.

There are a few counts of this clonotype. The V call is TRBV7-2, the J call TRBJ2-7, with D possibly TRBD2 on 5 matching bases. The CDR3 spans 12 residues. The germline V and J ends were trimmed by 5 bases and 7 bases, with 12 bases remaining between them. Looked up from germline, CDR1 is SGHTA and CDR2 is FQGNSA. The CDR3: CASSHPTGEQYF. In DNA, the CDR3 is TGTGCCAGCAGCCACCCCACGGGGGAGCAGTACTTC.

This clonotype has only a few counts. The CDR3 loop is CASSRTGLAASNNEQFF. In DNA, the CDR3 is TGTGCCAGCAGTCGAACCGGACTAGCGGCTAGTAACAATGAGCAGTTCTTC. The rearrangement joins TRBV6-2 or TRBV6-3 to TRBJ2-1; 10 bases map to TRBD2. This CDR3 contains 17 residues. The germline V gene has CDR1 MNHEY and CDR2 SVGEGT. Germline trimming cut 5 bases from V and 5 bases from J; bases unmatched to any gene: 12.

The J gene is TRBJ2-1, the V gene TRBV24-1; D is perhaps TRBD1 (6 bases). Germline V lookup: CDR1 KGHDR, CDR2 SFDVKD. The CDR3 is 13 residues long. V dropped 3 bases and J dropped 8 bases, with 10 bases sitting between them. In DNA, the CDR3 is TGTGCCACCAGTGATCCAAGGACAGATGAGCAGTTCTTC. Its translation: CATSDPRTDEQFF.

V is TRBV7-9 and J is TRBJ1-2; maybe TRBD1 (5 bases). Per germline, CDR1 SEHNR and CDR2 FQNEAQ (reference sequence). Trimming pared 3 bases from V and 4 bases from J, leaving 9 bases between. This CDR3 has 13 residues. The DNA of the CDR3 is TGTGCCAGCAGCTTTGAAGGGACCTATGGCTACACCTTC. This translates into CASSFEGTYGYTF.

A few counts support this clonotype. CDR3 coding DNA: TGTGCCAGCAGCCCAAGCGGTGGAGATGAGCAGTTCTTC. Its translation is CASSPSGGDEQFF. The genes are TRBV7-3 and TRBJ2-5; D perhaps matches TRBD2 (5 bases). The end of the DNA is better explained by TRBJ2-1, so the J call may be wrong. This CDR3 region has 13 residues. Per germline, CDR1 SGHTA and CDR2 FQGTGA.

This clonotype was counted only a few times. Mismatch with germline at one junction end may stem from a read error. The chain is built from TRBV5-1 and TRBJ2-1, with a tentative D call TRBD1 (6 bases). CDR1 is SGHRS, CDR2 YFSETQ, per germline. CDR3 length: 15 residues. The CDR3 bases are TGCGCCAGCAGCTCGGACAGTAGCTCCGACAATGAGCAGTTCTTC. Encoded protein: CASSSDSSSDNEQFF.

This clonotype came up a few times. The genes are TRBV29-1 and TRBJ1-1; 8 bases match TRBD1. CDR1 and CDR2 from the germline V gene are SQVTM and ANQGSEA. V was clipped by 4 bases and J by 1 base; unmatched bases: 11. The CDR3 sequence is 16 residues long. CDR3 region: CSVVQTGDVRNTEAFF. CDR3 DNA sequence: TGCAGCGTTGTCCAGACAGGGGATGTCAGGAACACTGAAGCTTTCTTT.

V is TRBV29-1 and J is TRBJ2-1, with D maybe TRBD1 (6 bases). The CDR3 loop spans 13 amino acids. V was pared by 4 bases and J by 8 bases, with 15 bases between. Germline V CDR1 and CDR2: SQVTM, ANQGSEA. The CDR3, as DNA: TGCAGCGTTGGCAGGGGTAAACGCGATGAGCAGTTCTTC. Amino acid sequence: CSVGRGKRDEQFF.

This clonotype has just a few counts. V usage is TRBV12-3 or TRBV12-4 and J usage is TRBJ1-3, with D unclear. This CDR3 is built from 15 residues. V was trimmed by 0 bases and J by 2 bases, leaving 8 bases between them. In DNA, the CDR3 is TGTGCCAGCAGTTTAGCGGGCAGGCCTGGAAACACCATATATTTT. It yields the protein CASSLAGRPGNTIYF.

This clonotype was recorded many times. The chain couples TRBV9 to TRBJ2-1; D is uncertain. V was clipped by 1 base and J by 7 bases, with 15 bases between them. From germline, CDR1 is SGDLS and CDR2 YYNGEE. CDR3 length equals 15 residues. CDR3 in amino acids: CASSVQWAQLNEQFF. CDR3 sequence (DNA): TGTGCCAGCAGCGTACAGTGGGCGCAACTAAATGAGCAGTTCTTC. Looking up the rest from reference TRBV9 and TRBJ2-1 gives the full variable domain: DSGVTQTPKHLITATGQRVTLRCSPRSGDLSVYWYQQSLDQGLQFLIQYYNGEERAKGNILERFSAQQFPDLHSELNLSSLELGDSALYFCASSVQWAQLNEQFFGPGTRLTVL.

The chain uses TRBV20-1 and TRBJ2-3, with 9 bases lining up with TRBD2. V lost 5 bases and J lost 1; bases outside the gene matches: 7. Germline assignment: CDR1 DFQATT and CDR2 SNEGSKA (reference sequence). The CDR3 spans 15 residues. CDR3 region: CSAPTRTSGTDTQYF. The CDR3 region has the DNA TGCAGTGCTCCCACCCGGACTAGCGGCACAGATACGCAGTATTTT.

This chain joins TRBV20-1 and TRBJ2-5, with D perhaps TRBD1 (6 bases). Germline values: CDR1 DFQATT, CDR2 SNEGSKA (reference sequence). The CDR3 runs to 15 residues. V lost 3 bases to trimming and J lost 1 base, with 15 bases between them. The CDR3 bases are TGCAGTGCTAGTATTCGATCGACAGGCCAAGAGACCCAGTACTTC. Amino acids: CSASIRSTGQETQYF.